This T cell receptor beta chain is from a study of PD-1 blockade in classical Hodgkin lymphoma. At the level of the study: With a 2-week interval, patients received intravenous nivolumab at 3 mg/kg.

Noted time point: cycle 4 day 1 (C4D1), after more than five weeks of nivolumab. Relapse was seen in all patients after autologous stem cell transplantation, and brentuximab vedotin exposure was variable. Clones were sequenced by immunoSEQ multiplex PCR, and TCRdb holds only the in-frame ones, with some missing. The sample shows some 19,000 clones, about 84% of them seen only once. This CDR3 is 13 amino acids long. CDR1 SQVTM and CDR2 ANQGSEA come from the germline V gene. The trim removed 8 bases at V and 1 base at J, leaving 5 bases unmatched. The input for sequencing was peripheral blood mononuclear cells (PBMCs), taken before the fourth cycle of nivolumab. The genes are TRBV29-1 and TRBJ2-5; TRBD1 aligns across 9 bases. The receptor's source is a human donor with classical Hodgkin lymphoma. CDR3 loop: CSTTGGLQETQYF. The CDR3 DNA is TGCAGCACAACAGGGGGCCTCCAAGAGACCCAGTACTTC. Drawing the rest from reference TRBV29-1 and TRBJ2-5, the complete variable domain is SAVISQKPSRDICQRGTSLTIQCQVDSQVTMMFWYRQQPGQSLTLIATANQGSEATYESGFVIDKFPISRPNLTFSTLTVSNMSPEDSSIYLCSTTGGLQETQYFGPGTRLLVL.